Listed here are 14 T cell receptor beta chains from one sample, sequenced in a study of blood T cells in healthy people across ages (dated by TCRdb to the mid-2010s). To prepare the library, 5' RACE was applied. The sequencer was an Illumina HiSeq 2500. A second 7 to 11 cycle PCR used a sample-barcoded 5' primer and a J-beta primer mix. Through fastp at Q25 and MiXCR, TCRdb rebuilt clones from the public reads, retaining in-frame beta chains. Rows are unified per CDR3 protein, each entry keeping the most common DNA and genes. Counted in this sample were about a million distinct CDR3 sequences; roughly half of them appeared once. The ten largest clones represent 20% to 25% of the sample. The specimen was blood. These receptors were obtained from a woman aged 60-75 years in good health.

The chain links TRBV5-5 to TRBJ1-1; the D is unclear. This CDR3 is built from 13 residues. The germline gives CDR1 SGHKS, CDR2 YYEKEE (reference sequence). V gave up 2 bases and J gave up 0 bases, with 5 bases separating them. The chain's CDR3 is CASSFILNTEAFF. The DNA of the CDR3 is TGTGCCAGCAGCTTTATCCTGAACACTGAAGCTTTCTTT.

The rearrangement joins TRBV29-1 to TRBJ2-5; D may correspond to TRBD1 or TRBD2 (6 bases each). Germline CDR1 and CDR2: SQVTM and ANQGSEA. V was trimmed by 4 bases and J by 2 bases, leaving 14 bases between them. The CDR3 is made up of 14 amino acids. Here the CDR3 DNA reads TGCAGCGTTGGGGGGGCGGGAAATCAAGAGACCCAGTACTTC. Protein: CSVGGAGNQETQYF.

Turning to this clonotype: A read error is possible here, since a much larger clone lies one base away. The chain has TRBV20-1 and TRBJ2-5; tentatively, D is TRBD2 (6 bases). Germline V gene data show CDR1 as DFQATT and CDR2 as SNEGSKA (reference sequence). CDR3 length: 12 residues. In DNA, the CDR3 is TGCAGTGCCCGGACTAACCAAGAGACCCGGTACTTC. This translates into CSARTNQETRYF.

The chain has TRBV30 and TRBJ2-7; 13 positions agree with TRBD2. CDR3 length: 13 residues. Germline V gene lookup returns CDR1 GTSNPN and CDR2 SVGIG (reference sequence). J gave up 6 bases and V 5 bases, and 4 bases lay outside the gene matches. CDR3 nucleotide sequence: TGTGCCTGGGGACTAGCGGGAGTGGGCGAGCAGTACTTC. It translates to CAWGLAGVGEQYF.

The genes are TRBV3-1 and TRBJ2-4, with TRBD2 as a possible D gene (5 bases). CDR1 and CDR2 from the germline V gene are LGHDT and YNNKEL (reference sequence). Trimming took off 1 base at V and 13 bases at J, with 20 bases between the two ends. The CDR3 length is 15 residues. The CDR3 spells CASSQGDSGSYGQYF. CDR3 in DNA: TGTGCCAGCAGCCAAGGCGATTCGGGGTCCTACGGGCAGTACTTC.

The chain is built from TRBV11-2 and TRBJ2-5; D call uncertain. Trimming left V 0 bases short and J 11 bases short, with 16 bases between. CDR3 length equals 14 residues. The germline CDR1 and CDR2 sequences are SGHAT and FQNNGV. CDR3 in DNA: TGTGCCAGCAGCTTAGATGGAACTCGACCAGAGCAGTACTTC. It specifies CASSLDGTRPEQYF.

In its sample, this clonotype was seen many times. This chain joins TRBV20-1 and TRBJ2-1; TRBD2 might be the D (6 bases). Trimming took off 3 bases at V and 0 bases at J, with 6 bases between the two ends. From germline, CDR1 is DFQATT and CDR2 SNEGSKA (reference sequence). The length of the CDR3 is 13 residues. The CDR3 here is CSASGSSYNEQFF. The DNA for the CDR3 is TGCAGTGCTAGCGGGAGCTCCTACAATGAGCAGTTCTTC.

The chain uses TRBV23-1 and TRBJ2-3, with D possibly TRBD1 on 6 matching bases. TRBV23-1 is placed among ORFs of uncertain function. This CDR3 comprises 13 residues. V was cut by 8 bases and J by 3 bases, with 12 bases left in between. CDR3 in amino acids: CASAEGVTDTQYF. The DNA for the CDR3 is TGCGCCAGCGCCGAGGGGGTGACAGATACGCAGTATTTT.

V is TRBV6-2 or TRBV6-3 and J is TRBJ2-1, with 7 nucleotides matching TRBD2. Germline V gene sequence: CDR1 MNHEY, CDR2 SVGEGT. Unmatched junction bases numbered 16, after V lost 6 bases and J lost 8 bases. CDR3 length: 16 residues. CDR3 loop: CASSSQTSVRIDEQFF. The CDR3 nucleotides read TGTGCCAGCAGCTCACAAACTAGCGTTAGAATCGATGAGCAGTTCTTC.

This clonotype was detected a few times. The chain has TRBV6-2 or TRBV6-3 and TRBJ2-7; D unresolved. The last part of the DNA fits TRBJ2-5 better; the J call may be wrong. The CDR3 covers 10 residues. Germline V lookup: CDR1 MNHEY, CDR2 SVGEGT. The chain's CDR3 is CASTDETQYF. CDR3 in DNA: TGTGCCAGCACGGACGAGACCCAGTACTTC.

The genes are TRBV4-1 and TRBJ2-7; tentative D call: TRBD2 (6 bases). The CDR3 runs 17 residues. V was cut by 0 bases and J by 0 bases, with 15 bases left in between. CDR1 is MGHRA and CDR2 is YSYEKL in the germline V gene. CDR3 residues: CASSQDRLRGASYEQYF. The CDR3 region has the DNA TGCGCCAGCAGCCAAGATCGGTTGCGCGGGGCCTCCTACGAGCAGTACTTC.

This clonotype appeared a single time. CDR3 sequence (DNA): TGTGCCAGCAGCCAAAGTCCGTCCCCGGGCTACACCTTC. As protein: CASSQSPSPGYTF. The chain is built from TRBV28 and TRBJ1-2, with D unclear. This CDR3 region has 13 residues. Germline-derived CDR1 and CDR2 are MDHEN and SYDVKM. The ends were cut back, 6 bases at V and 8 bases at J, with 16 bases in the middle.

Here the CDR3 DNA reads TGTGCCAGCAGCAGGAGGACAGGCCCCTCGAACACTGAAGCTTTCTTT. It yields the protein CASSRRTGPSNTEAFF. This sequence joins TRBV6-1 and TRBJ1-1, with TRBD1 identical over 7 bases. Germline CDR1 and CDR2: MNHNS and SASEGT. The V and J ends lost 6 bases and 1 base, in that order; junction bases with no gene match: 11. This CDR3 is 16 amino acids long.

The chain carries TRBV29-1 and TRBJ2-5; D is unresolved. Germline CDR1 and CDR2: SQVTM and ANQGSEA. Trimming pared 4 bases from V and 4 bases from J, leaving 7 bases between. The length of the CDR3 is 11 residues. The CDR3 DNA reads as TGCAGCGTTGCGATAGGAGAGACCCAGTACTTC. Translating gives CSVAIGETQYF.